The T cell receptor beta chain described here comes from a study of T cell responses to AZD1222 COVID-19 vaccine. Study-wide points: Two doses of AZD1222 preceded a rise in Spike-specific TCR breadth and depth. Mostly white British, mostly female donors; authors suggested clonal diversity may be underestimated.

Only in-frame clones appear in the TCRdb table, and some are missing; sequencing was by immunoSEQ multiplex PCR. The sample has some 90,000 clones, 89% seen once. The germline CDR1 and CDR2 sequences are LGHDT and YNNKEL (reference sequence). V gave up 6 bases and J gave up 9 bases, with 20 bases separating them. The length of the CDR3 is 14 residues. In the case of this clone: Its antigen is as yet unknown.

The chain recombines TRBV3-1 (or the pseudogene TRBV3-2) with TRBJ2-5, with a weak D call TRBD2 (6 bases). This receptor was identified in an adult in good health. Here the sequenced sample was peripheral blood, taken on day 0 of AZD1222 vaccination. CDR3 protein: CASSSRDSWGAQYF. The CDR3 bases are TGTGCCAGCAGTTCACGGGACTCTTGGGGGGCCCAGTACTTC.